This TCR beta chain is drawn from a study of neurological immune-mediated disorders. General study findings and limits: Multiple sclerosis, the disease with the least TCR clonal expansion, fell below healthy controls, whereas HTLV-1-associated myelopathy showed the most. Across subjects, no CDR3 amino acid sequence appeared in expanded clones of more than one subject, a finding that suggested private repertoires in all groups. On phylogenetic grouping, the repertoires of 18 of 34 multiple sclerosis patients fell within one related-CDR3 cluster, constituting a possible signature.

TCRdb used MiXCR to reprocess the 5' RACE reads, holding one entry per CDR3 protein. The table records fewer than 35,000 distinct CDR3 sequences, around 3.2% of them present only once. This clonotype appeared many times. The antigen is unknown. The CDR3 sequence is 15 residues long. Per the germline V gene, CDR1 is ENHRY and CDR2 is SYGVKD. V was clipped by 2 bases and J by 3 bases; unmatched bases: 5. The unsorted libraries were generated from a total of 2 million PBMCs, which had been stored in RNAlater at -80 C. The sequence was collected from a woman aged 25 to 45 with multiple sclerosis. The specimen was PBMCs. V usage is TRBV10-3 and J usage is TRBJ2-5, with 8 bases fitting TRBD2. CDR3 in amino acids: CAISESTSGKETQYF. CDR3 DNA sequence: TGTGCCATCAGTGAGAGCACTAGCGGTAAAGAGACCCAGTACTTC.